Listed here is a single T cell receptor (beta chain). Method: immunoSEQ multiplex PCR; TCRdb's copy keeps in-frame clones and lacks some. The sample includes 71,000 or so clones, about 92% of them seen just once. The germline V gene has CDR1 GTSNPN and CDR2 SVGIG (reference sequence). Trimming removed 5 bases from V and 6 bases from J; junction bases left unmatched: 13. The CDR3 runs to 15 residues. This sample is part of a study of T cell changes during pregnancy in multiple sclerosis. The chain employs TRBV30 and TRBJ1-2, with 9 bases aligning to TRBD1. This receptor was identified in a female donor with multiple sclerosis, enrolled in a pregnancy study. The sample was peripheral blood, taken in the third trimester of pregnancy. CDR3 loop: CAWSPLGTGYHGYTF. CDR3 in DNA: TGTGCCTGGTCGCCCCTCGGGACAGGGTATCATGGCTACACCTTC.